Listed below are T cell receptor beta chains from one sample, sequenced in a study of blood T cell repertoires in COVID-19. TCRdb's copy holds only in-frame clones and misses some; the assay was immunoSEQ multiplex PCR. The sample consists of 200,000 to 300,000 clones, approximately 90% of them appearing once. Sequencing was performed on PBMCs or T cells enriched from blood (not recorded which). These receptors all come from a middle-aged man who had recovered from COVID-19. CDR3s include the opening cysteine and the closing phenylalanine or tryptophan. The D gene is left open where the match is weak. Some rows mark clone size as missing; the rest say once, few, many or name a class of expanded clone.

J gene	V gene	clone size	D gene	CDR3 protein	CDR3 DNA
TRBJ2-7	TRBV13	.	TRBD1	CASSSNRGVYEQYF	TGTGCCAGCAGCTCAAACAGGGGGGTCTACGAGCAGTACTTC
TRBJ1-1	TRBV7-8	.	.	CASTKAGGHDTEAFF	TGTGCCAGCACCAAGGCGGGAGGGCATGACACTGAAGCTTTCTTT
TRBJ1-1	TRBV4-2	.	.	CASSPQGIEGEAFF	TGTGCCAGCAGCCCACAGGGAATCGAGGGTGAAGCTTTCTTT
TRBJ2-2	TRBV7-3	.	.	CASSLAGFAETGELFF	TGTGCCAGCAGCTTAGCAGGGTTCGCGGAGACCGGGGAGCTGTTTTTT
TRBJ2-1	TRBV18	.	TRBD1	CASSSLGPGGFDNEQFF	TGTGCCAGCTCATCCCTGGGGCCAGGGGGCTTCGACAATGAGCAGTTCTTC
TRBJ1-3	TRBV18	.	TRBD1	CASSRQGSGNTIYF	TGTGCCAGCTCACGACAGGGCTCTGGAAACACCATATATTTT
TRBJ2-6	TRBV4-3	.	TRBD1	CASSQGQGAIGANVLTF	TGCGCCAGCAGCCAAGGACAGGGGGCGATTGGGGCCAACGTCCTGACTTTC
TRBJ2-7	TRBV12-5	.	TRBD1	CASGLLRTGGRYEQYF	TGTGCTAGTGGGCTCCTACGGACAGGGGGCAGGTACGAGCAGTACTTC
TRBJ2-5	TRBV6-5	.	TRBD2	CASRRASGIQETQYF	TGTGCCAGCAGGAGGGCTAGCGGAATCCAAGAGACCCAGTACTTC
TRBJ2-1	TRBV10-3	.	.	CAISEDRRSYNEQFF	TGTGCCATCAGTGAGGACAGACGCTCCTACAATGAGCAGTTCTTC
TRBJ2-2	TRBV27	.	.	CASSSGTNTGELFF	TGTGCCAGCAGTTCAGGAACGAACACCGGGGAGCTGTTTTTT
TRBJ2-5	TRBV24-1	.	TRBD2	CATSDFFGTSGRGETQYF	TGTGCCACCAGTGATTTTTTTGGGACTAGCGGGAGGGGAGAGACCCAGTACTTC
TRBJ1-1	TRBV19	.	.	CASSGPRVTEAFF	TGTGCCAGTAGTGGTCCCAGGGTCACTGAAGCTTTCTTT
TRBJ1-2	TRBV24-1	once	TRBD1	CATSDSGQGGNGYTF	TGTGCCACCAGTGATTCGGGACAGGGAGGGAATGGCTACACCTTC
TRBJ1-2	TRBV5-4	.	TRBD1	CASSQDRGGYTF	TGTGCCAGCAGCCAGGACAGGGGCGGCTACACCTTC
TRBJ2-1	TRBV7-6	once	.	CASSLGAGLAYNEQFF	TGTGCCAGCAGCTTAGGTGCGGGGCTAGCCTACAATGAGCAGTTCTTC
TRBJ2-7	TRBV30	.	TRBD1	CAWRRDSPYEQYF	TGTGCCTGGAGACGGGACAGTCCCTACGAGCAGTACTTC
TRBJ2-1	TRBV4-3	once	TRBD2	CASSQGLAGGTGEQFF	TGCGCCAGCAGCCAAGGACTAGCGGGAGGAACTGGTGAGCAGTTCTTC
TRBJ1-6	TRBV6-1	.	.	CASSEARGSPLHF	TGTGCCAGCAGTGAAGCCCGGGGTTCACCCCTCCACTTT
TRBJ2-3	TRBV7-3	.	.	CASSFGLTTDTQYF	TGTGCCAGCAGCTTCGGACTCACCACAGATACGCAGTATTTT
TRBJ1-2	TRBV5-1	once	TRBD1	CASSSGQENVGYTF	TGCGCCAGCAGCTCGGGACAGGAAAACGTAGGCTACACCTTC
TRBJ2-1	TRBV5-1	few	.	CASSSQGYNEQFF	TGCGCCAGCAGCTCACAGGGTTACAATGAGCAGTTCTTC
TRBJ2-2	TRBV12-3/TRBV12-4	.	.	CASRKGGTGELFF	TGTGCCAGCAGGAAGGGAGGTACCGGGGAGCTGTTTTTT
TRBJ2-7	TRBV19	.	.	CASSIRRSYEQYF	TGTGCCAGTAGTATCCGCAGGTCCTACGAGCAGTACTTC
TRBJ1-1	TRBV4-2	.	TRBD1	CASSQPDRVRDTEAFF	TGTGCCAGCAGCCAGCCCGACAGGGTTCGGGACACTGAAGCTTTCTTT
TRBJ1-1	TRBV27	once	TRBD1	CASSTYRGRNTEAFF	TGTGCCAGCAGTACGTACAGGGGGAGGAACACTGAAGCTTTCTTT
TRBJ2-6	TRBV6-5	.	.	CASSLEAGANVLTF	TGTGCCAGCAGCCTAGAAGCTGGGGCCAACGTCCTGACTTTC
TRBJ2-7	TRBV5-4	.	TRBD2	CASRPGGTPSYEQYF	TGTGCCAGCAGACCCGGGGGGACCCCCTCCTACGAGCAGTACTTC
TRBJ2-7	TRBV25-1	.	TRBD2	CASSASGRPPLGEQYF	TGTGCCAGCAGTGCTAGCGGGAGGCCACCTCTAGGCGAGCAGTACTTC
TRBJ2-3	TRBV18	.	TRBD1	CASSEQGARDTQYF	TGTGCCAGCTCAGAACAGGGGGCAAGAGATACGCAGTATTTT
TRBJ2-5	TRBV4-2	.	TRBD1	CASSQEAGLQSGTGDGTQYF	TGTGCCAGCAGCCAAGAAGCCGGTCTTCAGTCGGGGACAGGGGATGGGACCCAGTACTTC
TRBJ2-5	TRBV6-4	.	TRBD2	CASSLNRAGVGGETQYF	TGTGCCAGCAGTCTTAACCGAGCGGGAGTTGGGGGAGAGACCCAGTACTTC
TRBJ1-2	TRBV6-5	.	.	CASSRTGSPRGYTF	TGTGCCAGCAGCCGTACAGGGTCCCCGCGGGGCTACACCTTC
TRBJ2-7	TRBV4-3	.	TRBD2	CASSQDYSFLAGVDYEQYF	TGCGCCAGCAGCCAAGACTACTCATTTCTAGCGGGAGTGGATTACGAGCAGTACTTC
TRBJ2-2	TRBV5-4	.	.	CASSPRDAGELFF	TGTGCCAGCAGCCCCCGGGATGCCGGGGAGCTGTTTTTT
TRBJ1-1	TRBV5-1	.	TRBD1	CASSSSDRGRDSEAFF	TGCGCCAGCAGCTCTTCGGACAGGGGGCGCGACTCTGAAGCTTTCTTT
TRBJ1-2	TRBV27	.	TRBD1	CASSLRGPNYGYTF	TGTGCCAGCAGTTTAAGGGGGCCTAACTATGGCTACACCTTC
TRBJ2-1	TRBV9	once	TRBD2	CASSGRGAMSYNEQFF	TGTGCCAGCAGCGGGCGGGGGGCCATGTCCTACAATGAGCAGTTCTTC
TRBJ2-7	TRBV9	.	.	CASSVGGSYNYEQYF	TGTGCCAGCAGCGTAGGGGGCTCATATAACTACGAGCAGTACTTC
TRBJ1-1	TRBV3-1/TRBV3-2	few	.	CASSHPTQGRTEAFF	TGTGCCAGCAGCCACCCCACACAGGGAAGGACTGAAGCTTTCTTT
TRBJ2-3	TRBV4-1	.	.	CASSPYSGGREAPYTDTQYF	TGCGCCAGCAGCCCCTATTCTGGTGGTCGGGAAGCCCCGTACACAGATACGCAGTATTTT
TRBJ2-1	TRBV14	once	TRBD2	CASSQLLAYNEQFF	TGTGCCAGCAGCCAATTACTAGCGTACAATGAGCAGTTCTTC
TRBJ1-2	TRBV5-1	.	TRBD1	CASSLAQRWTGLREGYTF	TGCGCCAGCAGCTTGGCGCAGAGATGGACAGGACTACGGGAAGGCTACACCTTC